A selection of T cell receptor beta chains follows, all from one sample in a study of blood T cell repertoires in COVID-19. Produced via immunoSEQ multiplex PCR; TCRdb's table is partial and in-frame only. This table has roughly 100,000 clones, about 92% appearing once. The source material was peripheral blood. The receptors shown here come from a man in his fifties with active COVID-19. The CDR3 runs from the conserved cysteine through the conserved F or W. Each record gives: J gene, V gene, clone size, D gene, CDR3 DNA, CDR3 protein. D genes are given only for firm matches. Clone size is given for some rows only: seen once, a few or many times, or a class if the clone is expanded.

TRBJ1-5,TRBV24-1,-,-,TGTGCCACCGCCCGGGGGGGCCAAGGGCAGCCCCAGCATTTT,CATARGGQGQPQHF
TRBJ2-1,TRBV10-2,-,TRBD2,TGCGCCAGCATCGGACAGGGGTCTAGCGGGAGGCCGTACAATGAGCAGTTCTTC,CASIGQGSSGRPYNEQFF
TRBJ2-7,TRBV28,-,-,TGTGCCAGCAGTGCAGGGGTACCGTCCTACGAGCAGTACTTC,CASSAGVPSYEQYF
TRBJ1-2,TRBV30,-,TRBD1,TGTGCCGGAACAACGGACAGGGGAGGCTATGGCTACACCTTC,CAGTTDRGGYGYTF
TRBJ2-5,TRBV10-2,-,TRBD2,TGCGCCAGCAGGGGGACTAGCGGGAGGCGGGAGACCCAGTACTTC,CASRGTSGRRETQYF
TRBJ1-2,TRBV28,-,-,TGTGCCAGCAGCCCGGGGGAGGGGAACTATGGCTACACCTTC,CASSPGEGNYGYTF
TRBJ1-6,TRBV29-1,-,-,TGCAGCGTCCGTATTGGGAGTTCCTATAATTCACCCCTCCACTTT,CSVRIGSSYNSPLHF
TRBJ2-1,TRBV14,-,TRBD2,TGTGCCAGCAGCCCGATCCTATTGTGGGAGGGAAAGAGTGAGCAGTTCTTC,CASSPILLWEGKSEQFF
TRBJ2-3,TRBV5-1,-,TRBD1,TGCGCCAGCACCCGGGACAGGGGAACAGATACGCAGTATTTT,CASTRDRGTDTQYF
TRBJ2-2,TRBV11-3,-,-,TGTGCCAGCAAGGGGGGGGCGGGCACCGGGGAGCTGTTTTTT,CASKGGAGTGELFF
TRBJ1-2,TRBV6-5,-,-,TGTGCCAGCTTTACAGGGAACTATGGCTACACCTTC,CASFTGNYGYTF
TRBJ2-6,TRBV5-1,-,-,TGCGCCAGCAGCTTAGGAGTTGCGGGGGCCAACGTCCTGACTTTC,CASSLGVAGANVLTF
TRBJ2-1,TRBV2,once,TRBD2,TGTGCCAGCAGTGTGGCTAGCGGCTACAATGAGCAGTTCTTC,CASSVASGYNEQFF
TRBJ2-3,TRBV2,-,TRBD1,TGTGCCAGCAGTGGGGACAGGGTGATGGATACGCAGTATTTT,CASSGDRVMDTQYF
TRBJ1-2,TRBV14,-,-,TGTGCCAGCAGCCACCTGCTGAGCCTGGATGGCTACACCTTC,CASSHLLSLDGYTF
TRBJ2-2,TRBV5-1,-,TRBD1,TGCGCCAGCAGCCCGACAGGGTCAAGCGGGGAGCTGTTTTTT,CASSPTGSSGELFF
TRBJ2-2,TRBV18,-,-,TGTGCCAGCTCACCGCAATTACAGGGCCCCGGGGAGCTGTTTTTT,CASSPQLQGPGELFF
TRBJ1-2,TRBV5-6,-,-,TGTGCCAGCAGCAGGGTGGGGCAGACAAACTATGGCTACACCTTC,CASSRVGQTNYGYTF
TRBJ1-4,TRBV27,-,TRBD1,TGTGCCAGCAGCCGGGACAGAAATGAAAAACTGTTTTTT,CASSRDRNEKLFF
TRBJ2-7,TRBV20-1,-,TRBD2,TGCAGTGTTAGTCCGGGACTAGCGGGAGCCGAGCAGTACTTC,CSVSPGLAGAEQYF
TRBJ2-6,TRBV28,-,TRBD1,TGTGCCAGCAGCCAGCGGAGACAGGGGGCGAGATCTGGGGCCAACGTCCTGACTTTC,CASSQRRQGARSGANVLTF
TRBJ2-7,TRBV28,-,TRBD1,TGTGCCAGCAGTCGCTCGGGACAGCGTTCCTACGAGCAGTACTTC,CASSRSGQRSYEQYF
TRBJ2-2,TRBV27,-,TRBD1,TGTGCCACAAAAACGACAGGGTTGGTCGGGGAGCTGTTTTTT,CATKTTGLVGELFF
TRBJ2-7,TRBV19,-,-,TGTGCCAGTAGTATGGGGCTAGTTTACGAGCAGTACTTC,CASSMGLVYEQYF
TRBJ2-7,TRBV14,-,-,TGTGCCAGCAGCCAAGCCCCCCGCGAGCAGTACTTC,CASSQAPREQYF
TRBJ1-1,TRBV28,-,-,TGTGCCAGCAGAATAATGAACACTGAAGCTTTCTTT,CASRIMNTEAFF
TRBJ2-3,TRBV23-1,-,TRBD2,TGCGCCAGCAGTCAGTTCACTAGCGAGCTCACAGATACGCAGTATTTT,CASSQFTSELTDTQYF
TRBJ2-7,TRBV12-3/TRBV12-4,once,-,TGTGCCAGCAGTTTAGCCCCCTCCGAGCAGTACTTC,CASSLAPSEQYF
TRBJ2-5,TRBV13,-,-,TGTGCCAGCAGCCTTGACTACCCTAAGCAAGAGACCCAGTACTTC,CASSLDYPKQETQYF
TRBJ1-3,TRBV6-1,-,TRBD1,TGTGCCAGCAGTGAAGTTCCGGACAGGGAAGACACCATATATTTT,CASSEVPDREDTIYF
TRBJ2-7,TRBV28,-,TRBD1,TGTGCCAGCAACCGGGACAGGGAATTCTACGAGCAGTACTTC,CASNRDREFYEQYF
TRBJ1-2,TRBV30,-,-,TGTGCCTGGACCCTTAAGGGGGGGTTCTATGGCTACACCTTC,CAWTLKGGFYGYTF